This paragraph reports one T cell receptor (beta chain). Its antigen is currently unknown. It was into CD45RA+ naive and CD45RA-negative memory subsets that the CD4+ cells were split. Sequencing used immunoSEQ multiplex PCR; TCRdb keeps in-frame clones, though not all of them. This table holds roughly 2.4 million clones, approximately 96% found once. This entry is derived from a study of shared clonotypes between healthy human individuals. Findings and caveats of the study: The study generally estimated greater richness for naive than memory subsets.

This sequence originates from a man aged 18 to 30 in good health. The sample was naive CD4+ T cells sorted from blood. The subset here: CD45RA+ positively selected.

The CDR3 region is CASSTLAGGVETQYF. The CDR3 bases are TGTGCCAGCAGTACCCTAGCGGGGGGGGTGGAGACCCAGTACTTC. The rearrangement uses TRBV28 and TRBJ2-5; 12 bases fit TRBD2. The CDR3 runs to 15 residues. The ends lost 5 bases at V and 5 bases at J; junction bases unmatched: 6. The germline gives CDR1 MDHEN, CDR2 SYDVKM.